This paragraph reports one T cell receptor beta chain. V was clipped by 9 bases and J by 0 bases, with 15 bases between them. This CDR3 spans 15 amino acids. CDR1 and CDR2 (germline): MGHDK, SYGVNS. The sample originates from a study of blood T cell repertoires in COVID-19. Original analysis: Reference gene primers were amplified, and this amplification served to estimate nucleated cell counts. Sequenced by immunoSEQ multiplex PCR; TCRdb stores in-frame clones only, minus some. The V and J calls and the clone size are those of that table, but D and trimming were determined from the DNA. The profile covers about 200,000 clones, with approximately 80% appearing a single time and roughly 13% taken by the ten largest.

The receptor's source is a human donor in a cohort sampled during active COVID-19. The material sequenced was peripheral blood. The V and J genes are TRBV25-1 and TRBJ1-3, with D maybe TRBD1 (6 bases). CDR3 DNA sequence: TGTGCCAGAGGGGGGGAGGGGCGCTCTGGAAACACCATATATTTT. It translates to CARGGEGRSGNTIYF. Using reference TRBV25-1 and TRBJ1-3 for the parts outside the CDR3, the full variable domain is EADIYQTPRYLVIGTGKKITLECSQTMGHDKMYWYQQDPGMELHLIHYSYGVNSTEKGDLSSESTVSRIRTEHFPLTLESARPSHTSQYLCARGGEGRSGNTIYFGEGSWLTVV.